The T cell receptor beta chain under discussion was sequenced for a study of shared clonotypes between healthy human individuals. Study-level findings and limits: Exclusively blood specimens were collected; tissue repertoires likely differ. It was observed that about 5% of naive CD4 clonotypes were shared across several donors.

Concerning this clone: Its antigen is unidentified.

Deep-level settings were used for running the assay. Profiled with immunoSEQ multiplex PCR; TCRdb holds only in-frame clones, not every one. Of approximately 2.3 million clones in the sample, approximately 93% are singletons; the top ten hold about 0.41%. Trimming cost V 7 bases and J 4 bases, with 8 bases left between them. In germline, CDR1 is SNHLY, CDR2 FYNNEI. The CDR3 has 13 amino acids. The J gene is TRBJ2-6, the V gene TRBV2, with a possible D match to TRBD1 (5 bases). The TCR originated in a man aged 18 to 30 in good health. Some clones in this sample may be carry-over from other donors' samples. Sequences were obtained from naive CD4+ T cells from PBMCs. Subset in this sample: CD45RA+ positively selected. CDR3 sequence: CASIYRGANVLTF. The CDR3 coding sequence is TGTGCCAGCATTTACAGGGGGGCCAACGTCCTGACTTTC.